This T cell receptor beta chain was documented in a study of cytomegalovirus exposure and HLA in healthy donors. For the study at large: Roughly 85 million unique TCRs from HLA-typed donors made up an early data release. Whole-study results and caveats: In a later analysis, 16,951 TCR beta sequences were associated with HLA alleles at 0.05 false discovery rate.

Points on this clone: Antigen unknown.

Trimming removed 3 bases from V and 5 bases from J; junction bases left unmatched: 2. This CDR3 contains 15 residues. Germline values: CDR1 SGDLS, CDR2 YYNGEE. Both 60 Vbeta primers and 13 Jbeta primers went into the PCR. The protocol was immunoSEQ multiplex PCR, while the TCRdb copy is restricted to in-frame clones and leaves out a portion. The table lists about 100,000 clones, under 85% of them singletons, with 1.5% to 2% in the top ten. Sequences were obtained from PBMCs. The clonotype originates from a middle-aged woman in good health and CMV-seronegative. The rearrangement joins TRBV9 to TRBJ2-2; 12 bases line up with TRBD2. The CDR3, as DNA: TGTGCCAGCAGCGGACTAGCGGGAGCTACCGGGGAGCTGTTTTTT. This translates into CASSGLAGATGELFF. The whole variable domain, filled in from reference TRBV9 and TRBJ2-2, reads DSGVTQTPKHLITATGQRVTLRCSPRSGDLSVYWYQQSLDQGLQFLIQYYNGEERAKGNILERFSAQQFPDLHSELNLSSLELGDSALYFCASSGLAGATGELFFGEGSRLTVL.